This T cell receptor beta chain stems from a study of blood T cell repertoires in COVID-19. Study as a whole: The cDNA or gDNA used as material had been derived from T cells, B-cell-depleted T cells, or PBMCs.

This clone occurred once. The ends lost 0 bases at V and 7 bases at J; junction bases unmatched: 8. This CDR3 is built from 16 residues. The germline gives CDR1 SGHRS, CDR2 YFSETQ. The method was immunoSEQ multiplex PCR; TCRdb's version includes in-frame clones alone and lacks a portion of them. The repertoire holds hundreds of thousands of clones, with about 90% as singletons. The specimen sequenced was peripheral blood. This receptor was obtained from an older woman with COVID-19, enrolled during active disease. This chain links TRBV5-1 with TRBJ2-1; TRBD1 matches 9 bases. CDR3 DNA sequence: TGCGCCAGCAGCTTGGCCCCCTCCGGGACAGGGAATGAGCAGTTCTTC. Protein: CASSLAPSGTGNEQFF.